This is a list of T cell receptor beta chains from one sample in a study of blood T cells in healthy people across ages. In TCRdb, the 5' RACE reads were re-called with MiXCR into one record per CDR3 protein. The sample lists about 680,000 distinct CDR3 sequences; roughly 49% were seen once. The source material was blood. These receptor sequences come from a woman in her fifties or sixties in good health. CDR3s include the opening cysteine and the closing phenylalanine or tryptophan. The D gene is left open where the match is weak. Clone sizes are given selectively: once, few, many, or a class where the clone is expanded.

abundance	v_gene	j_gene	d_gene	CDR3nt	CDR3aa
-	TRBV2	TRBJ2-1	TRBD2	TGTGCCAGCAGAGGGACTAGCGGAGGGTACAATGAGCAGTTCTTC	CASRGTSGGYNEQFF
once	TRBV11-2	TRBJ2-1	-	TGTGCCAGCAGCTTAGTGGGCAGTATATCAACCTACAATGAGCAGTTCTTC	CASSLVGSISTYNEQFF
-	TRBV10-2	TRBJ2-1	TRBD1	TGCGCCAGCAGTGCGTCCGGGACAGCTTACTCCTACAATGAGCAGTTCTTC	CASSASGTAYSYNEQFF
few	TRBV9	TRBJ2-5	TRBD1	TGTGCCAGCAGCTTACAGGGACAGGCCCAAGAGACCCAGTACTTC	CASSLQGQAQETQYF
few	TRBV18	TRBJ1-1	-	TGTGCCAGCTCACCAAGCGTCCTAGGGAACACTGAAGCTTTCTTT	CASSPSVLGNTEAFF
-	TRBV4-1	TRBJ1-2	-	TGCGCCAGCAGCCAAGGGGGACGCTATGGCTACACCTTC	CASSQGGRYGYTF
-	TRBV7-9	TRBJ2-1	-	TGTGCCAGCAGCTCCCCGGGACTGCGCCCCTTTTCCTACGAGCAGTTCTTC	CASSSPGLRPFSYEQFF
-	TRBV11-2	TRBJ2-1	-	TGTGCCAGCAGCGCCCTCTCCTACAATGAGCAGTTCTTC	CASSALSYNEQFF
few	TRBV29-1	TRBJ2-7	TRBD2	TGCAGCGTTGTTATTACTAGCGGGAGCGAGCAGTACTTC	CSVVITSGSEQYF
-	TRBV7-2	TRBJ1-6	TRBD1	TGTGCCAGCAGCGCCTCGACAGGGGGGAGGAATTCACCCCTCCACTTT	CASSASTGGRNSPLHF
-	TRBV7-6	TRBJ2-7	TRBD1	TGTGCCAGCAGCTCGGAGGGACAGGGGTACGAGCAGTACTTC	CASSSEGQGYEQYF
-	TRBV28	TRBJ2-5	-	TGTGCCAGCAAGGGTATCAGGGACAATGAGCAGTACTTC	CASKGIRDNEQYF
-	TRBV7-8	TRBJ2-5	TRBD2	TGTGCCAGCAGCGTTGGACTAGCGGGAGGGGGAGCGGCAGAGACCCAGTACTTC	CASSVGLAGGGAAETQYF
-	TRBV28	TRBJ1-4	-	TGTGCCAGCAGTTTTCAGACGACTAATGAAAAACTGTTTTTT	CASSFQTTNEKLFF
-	TRBV6-4	TRBJ2-3	-	TGTGCCAGCAGTAGGGAGCGGAACACAGATACGCAGTATTTT	CASSRERNTDTQYF
many	TRBV20-1	TRBJ2-4	-	TGCAGTGCTAGAGCGGCCCTCGAAAACATTCAGTACTTC	CSARAALENIQYF
-	TRBV28	TRBJ2-1	TRBD1	TGTGCCAGCAGGTACTCCTCAGGGGGCTCCTACAATGAGCAGTTCTTC	CASRYSSGGSYNEQFF
-	TRBV7-6	TRBJ1-1	-	TGTGCCAGCAGCTCACAGATTAACACTGAAGCTTTCTTT	CASSSQINTEAFF
-	TRBV10-3	TRBJ2-7	TRBD2	TGTGCCATCAGCAGGACTAGCGGGACCGAGCAGTACTTC	CAISRTSGTEQYF
-	TRBV29-1	TRBJ2-3	-	TGCAGCGTTGAAGGGGATTCCTCAGCGGATGCGCAGTATTTT	CSVEGDSSADAQYF
-	TRBV7-2	TRBJ2-7	TRBD1	TGTGCCAGCAGGCCAGGGACAGGGGGGTTCTGGGAGCAGTACTTC	CASRPGTGGFWEQYF
-	TRBV20-1	TRBJ2-7	TRBD2	TGCAGTGCTAGGAGTAGCGGGGGATTCTACGAGCAGTACTTC	CSARSSGGFYEQYF
-	TRBV7-9	TRBJ1-1	-	TGTGCCAGCAGCTTTTTTGGGCCTAACACTGAAGCTTTCTTT	CASSFFGPNTEAFF
-	TRBV2	TRBJ2-5	TRBD2	TGTGCCAGCAGACCCGGGACTAGCGAGACCCAGTACTTC	CASRPGTSETQYF
-	TRBV5-1	TRBJ2-5	TRBD2	TGCGCCAGCAGCCCCAGACCCTCGACTAGCGGGAGGCGGAATGAGCAGTACTTC	CASSPRPSTSGRRNEQYF
-	TRBV29-1	TRBJ1-4	TRBD1	TGCAGCGCTCTGGACAGGTGGGATGAAAAACTGTTTTTT	CSALDRWDEKLFF
once	TRBV20-1	TRBJ2-1	-	TGCAGTGCGGAAGCGGAGAGCTCCTACAATGAGCAGTTCTTC	CSAEAESSYNEQFF
-	TRBV3-1	TRBJ2-2	-	TGTGCCAGCAGCCCGGATGCGCTAGGGGAGCTGTTTTTT	CASSPDALGELFF
-	TRBV3-1	TRBJ2-1	TRBD2	TGTGCCAGCAGCCAAGATTACCTAGCGGGAGGTACTATCTCCTACAATGAGCAGTTCTTC	CASSQDYLAGGTISYNEQFF
-	TRBV9	TRBJ2-1	TRBD2	TGTGCCAGCAGCGGGGGACTAGCGGTCAATGAGCAGTTCTTC	CASSGGLAVNEQFF
-	TRBV10-3	TRBJ2-1	TRBD2	TGTGCCATCGGTGGGGCGGGGACTAGCGGCTTCAATGAGCAGTTCTTC	CAIGGAGTSGFNEQFF
-	TRBV6-1	TRBJ2-1	TRBD1	TGTGCCAGCAAACGTGGGACAGGACGGAGTAGGTCCAATGAGCAGTTCTTC	CASKRGTGRSRSNEQFF
-	TRBV7-6	TRBJ2-1	-	TGTGCCAGCAGCTTAGCGGACGTATACAATGAGCAGTTCTTC	CASSLADVYNEQFF
-	TRBV11-1	TRBJ1-2	-	TGTGCCAGCGGAGGGCGATCTTATGGCTACACCTTC	CASGGRSYGYTF